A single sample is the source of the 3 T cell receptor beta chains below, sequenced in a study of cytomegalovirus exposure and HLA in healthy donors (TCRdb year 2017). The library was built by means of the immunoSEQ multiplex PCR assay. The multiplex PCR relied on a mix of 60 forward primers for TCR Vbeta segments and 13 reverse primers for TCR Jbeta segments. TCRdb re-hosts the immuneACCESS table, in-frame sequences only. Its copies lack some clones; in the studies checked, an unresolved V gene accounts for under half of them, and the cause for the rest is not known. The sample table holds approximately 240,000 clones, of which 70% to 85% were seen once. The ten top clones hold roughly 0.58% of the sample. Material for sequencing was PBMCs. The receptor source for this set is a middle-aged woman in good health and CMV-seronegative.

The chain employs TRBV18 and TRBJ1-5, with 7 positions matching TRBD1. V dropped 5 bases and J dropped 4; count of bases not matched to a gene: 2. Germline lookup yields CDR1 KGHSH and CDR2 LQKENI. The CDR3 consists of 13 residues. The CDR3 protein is CASSSQGNQPQHF. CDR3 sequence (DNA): TGTGCCAGCTCATCACAGGGGAATCAGCCCCAGCATTTT.

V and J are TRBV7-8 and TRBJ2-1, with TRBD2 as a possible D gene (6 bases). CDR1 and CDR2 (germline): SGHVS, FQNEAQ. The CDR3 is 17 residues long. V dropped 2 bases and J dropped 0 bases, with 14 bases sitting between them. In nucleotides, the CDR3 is TGTGCCAGCAGCTTAAACCGACTAGGGAGCTCCTACAATGAGCAGTTCTTC. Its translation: CASSLNRLGSSYNEQFF.

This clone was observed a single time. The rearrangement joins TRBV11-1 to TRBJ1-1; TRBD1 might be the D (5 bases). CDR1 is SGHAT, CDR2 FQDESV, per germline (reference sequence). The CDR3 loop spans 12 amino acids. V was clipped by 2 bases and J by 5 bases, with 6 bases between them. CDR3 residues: CASSLRGTEAFF. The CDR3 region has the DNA TGTGCCAGCAGCTTAAGGGGTACTGAAGCTTTCTTT.